Listed below are T cell receptor beta chains from one sample, sequenced in a study of regulatory T cells in long-lasting Graves disease. TCRdb re-derived calls from the multiplex PCR reads in MiXCR, one entry per CDR3 protein. The data contain 420,000 or so distinct CDR3 sequences, 23% of them singletons. The starting material was peripheral blood mononuclear cells (PBMCs), obtained when the disease was refractory, from a patient treated with antithyroid drugs. All receptors come from a female donor with Graves disease. Each CDR3 is given with its conserved first and last residue. D genes are given only for firm matches. Part of the rows lack a size; the others show once, few, many or a class for expanded clones.

d_call: .; clone_size: many; v_call: TRBV6-1; j_call: TRBJ1-2; cdr3_aa: CASSEEVGPYGYTF; cdr3_nt: TGTGCCAGCAGTGAAGAGGTTGGACCCTATGGCTACACCTTC
d_call: .; clone_size: few; v_call: TRBV29-1; j_call: TRBJ2-7; cdr3_aa: CSVKGPGNSEQYF; cdr3_nt: TGCAGCGTAAAGGGACCAGGTAATAGCGAGCAGTACTTC
d_call: TRBD1; clone_size: few; v_call: TRBV10-3; j_call: TRBJ2-7; cdr3_aa: CAISRTGGTYEQYF; cdr3_nt: TGTGCCATCAGCCGGACAGGGGGAACCTACGAGCAGTACTTC
d_call: .; clone_size: .; v_call: TRBV4-1; j_call: TRBJ2-7; cdr3_aa: CASSFSQGASDEQYF; cdr3_nt: TGCGCCAGCAGCTTTAGCCAGGGCGCTTCGGACGAGCAGTACTTC
d_call: .; clone_size: few; v_call: TRBV4-1; j_call: TRBJ1-2; cdr3_aa: CASSQDAIQAGSYGYTF; cdr3_nt: TGCGCCAGCAGCCAAGATGCGATCCAGGCGGGAAGTTATGGCTACACCTTC
d_call: TRBD1; clone_size: few; v_call: TRBV6-1; j_call: TRBJ2-7; cdr3_aa: CASREQGDRDEQYF; cdr3_nt: TGTGCCAGCAGAGAACAGGGGGACCGGGACGAGCAGTACTTC
d_call: TRBD2; clone_size: many; v_call: TRBV3-1; j_call: TRBJ2-4; cdr3_aa: CASSQGGAGAGEPYF; cdr3_nt: TGTGCCAGCAGCCAAGGAGGAGCGGGCGCGGGGGAGCCGTACTTC
d_call: .; clone_size: .; v_call: TRBV29-1; j_call: TRBJ1-2; cdr3_aa: CSAETETVYGYTF; cdr3_nt: TGCAGCGCCGAAACTGAGACCGTTTATGGCTACACCTTC
d_call: .; clone_size: .; v_call: TRBV7-2; j_call: TRBJ1-3; cdr3_aa: CASSLVGRVSGNTIYF; cdr3_nt: TGTGCCAGCAGCTTAGTTGGCAGGGTCTCTGGAAACACCATATATTTT
d_call: .; clone_size: .; v_call: TRBV20-1; j_call: TRBJ2-2; cdr3_aa: CSARASGLTNTGELFF; cdr3_nt: TGCAGTGCTAGGGCATCCGGACTAACGAACACCGGGGAGCTGTTTTTT
d_call: .; clone_size: few; v_call: TRBV7-8; j_call: TRBJ1-1; cdr3_aa: CASSLTLNRNTEAFF; cdr3_nt: TGTGCCAGCAGCTTAACCCTTAATAGGAACACTGAAGCTTTCTTT
d_call: TRBD1; clone_size: many; v_call: TRBV28; j_call: TRBJ2-7; cdr3_aa: CASRETGGISQHSYEQYF; cdr3_nt: TGTGCCAGCAGGGAGACAGGGGGTATTTCTCAGCACTCCTACGAGCAGTACTTC
d_call: .; clone_size: medium-sized; v_call: TRBV2; j_call: TRBJ1-6; cdr3_aa: CASSERGKSSPLHF; cdr3_nt: TGTGCCAGCAGTGAGAGGGGGAAGAGTTCACCCCTCCACTTT
d_call: .; clone_size: .; v_call: TRBV20-1; j_call: TRBJ1-5; cdr3_aa: CSARDRLGDQPQHF; cdr3_nt: TGCAGTGCTAGAGATAGGTTGGGGGATCAGCCCCAGCATTTT
d_call: .; clone_size: few; v_call: TRBV6-1; j_call: TRBJ1-2; cdr3_aa: CASSEGQKNYGYTF; cdr3_nt: TGTGCCAGCAGTGAAGGACAGAAGAACTATGGCTACACCTTC
d_call: TRBD1; clone_size: few; v_call: TRBV7-8; j_call: TRBJ2-7; cdr3_aa: CASSLARTGSHEQYF; cdr3_nt: TGTGCCAGCAGCTTAGCGCGGACAGGGTCCCACGAGCAGTACTTC
d_call: .; clone_size: many; v_call: TRBV15; j_call: TRBJ2-7; cdr3_aa: CATSSRTGSYEQYF; cdr3_nt: TGTGCCACCAGCAGCCGGACTGGCTCCTACGAGCAGTACTTC
d_call: .; clone_size: few; v_call: TRBV6-9; j_call: TRBJ2-6; cdr3_aa: CTSSYSSAEYTGANVLTF; cdr3_nt: TGTACCAGCAGTTACTCATCGGCAGAGTATACTGGGGCCAACGTCCTGACTTTC
d_call: .; clone_size: many; v_call: TRBV28; j_call: TRBJ2-7; cdr3_aa: CASSLSLAPYEQYF; cdr3_nt: TGTGCCAGCAGTTTATCTTTGGCTCCCTACGAGCAGTACTTC
d_call: .; clone_size: few; v_call: TRBV13; j_call: TRBJ2-6; cdr3_aa: CASSLGRQGRGSGANVLTF; cdr3_nt: TGTGCCAGCAGCTTGGGAAGACAGGGGAGGGGCTCTGGGGCCAACGTCCTGACTTTC
d_call: .; clone_size: .; v_call: TRBV12-3/TRBV12-4; j_call: TRBJ2-5; cdr3_aa: CASSLALGESNPQETQYF; cdr3_nt: TGTGCCAGCAGTTTAGCGCTGGGGGAGAGCAACCCTCAAGAGACCCAGTACTTC
d_call: TRBD2; clone_size: .; v_call: TRBV30; j_call: TRBJ2-7; cdr3_aa: CAWRGLAGQYEQYF; cdr3_nt: TGTGCCTGGAGAGGACTAGCGGGGCAGTACGAGCAGTACTTC
d_call: .; clone_size: few; v_call: TRBV2; j_call: TRBJ1-2; cdr3_aa: CASSGGLEYGYTF; cdr3_nt: TGTGCCAGCAGTGGGGGATTGGAGTATGGCTACACCTTC
d_call: TRBD2; clone_size: .; v_call: TRBV9; j_call: TRBJ2-3; cdr3_aa: CASRPPGLVADTQYF; cdr3_nt: TGTGCCAGCAGACCACCGGGACTAGTCGCAGATACGCAGTATTTT
d_call: TRBD2; clone_size: .; v_call: TRBV28; j_call: TRBJ2-5; cdr3_aa: CASSFTSGRSETQYF; cdr3_nt: TGTGCCAGCAGTTTTACTAGCGGGAGGTCAGAGACCCAGTACTTC
d_call: TRBD1; clone_size: many; v_call: TRBV6-2/TRBV6-3; j_call: TRBJ1-5; cdr3_aa: CASSYSRDRGRGWNQPQHF; cdr3_nt: TGTGCCAGCAGTTACTCACGGGACAGGGGGCGCGGATGGAACCAGCCCCAGCATTTT
d_call: .; clone_size: .; v_call: TRBV5-1; j_call: TRBJ2-3; cdr3_aa: CASSWGLTTRDTQYF; cdr3_nt: TGCGCCAGCAGCTGGGGACTGACGACCCGGGATACGCAGTATTTT
d_call: TRBD2; clone_size: few; v_call: TRBV24-1; j_call: TRBJ2-1; cdr3_aa: CATSDRAGGRINEQFF; cdr3_nt: TGTGCCACCAGTGATCGAGCGGGAGGAAGGATCAATGAGCAGTTCTTC
d_call: .; clone_size: .; v_call: TRBV5-1; j_call: TRBJ1-1; cdr3_aa: CASSSLEGGTEASF; cdr3_nt: TGCGCCAGCAGCTCCCTTGAAGGAGGCACTGAAGCTTCCTTT
d_call: TRBD2; clone_size: many; v_call: TRBV27; j_call: TRBJ2-7; cdr3_aa: CASSPNPSGRASYEQYF; cdr3_nt: TGTGCCAGCAGCCCTAACCCGAGCGGGAGGGCCTCCTACGAGCAGTACTTC
d_call: .; clone_size: few; v_call: TRBV28; j_call: TRBJ2-3; cdr3_aa: CASSSTSRTADTQYF; cdr3_nt: TGTGCCAGCAGTTCCACTAGCCGAACGGCAGATACGCAGTATTTT
d_call: TRBD2; clone_size: .; v_call: TRBV20-1; j_call: TRBJ2-6; cdr3_aa: CSASTGGVSGANVLTF; cdr3_nt: TGCAGTGCTAGTACGGGGGGGGTCTCTGGGGCCAACGTCCTGACTTTC
d_call: .; clone_size: .; v_call: TRBV9; j_call: TRBJ1-6; cdr3_aa: CASSVASVLGSPLHF; cdr3_nt: TGTGCCAGCAGCGTAGCTTCGGTGTTGGGTTCACCCCTCCACTTT
d_call: .; clone_size: .; v_call: TRBV11-2; j_call: TRBJ2-3; cdr3_aa: CASSLEGPLGDTQYF; cdr3_nt: TGTGCCAGCAGCCTCGAGGGGCCCTTGGGGGATACGCAGTATTTT
d_call: .; clone_size: many; v_call: TRBV11-2; j_call: TRBJ1-2; cdr3_aa: CASSDGEGPYYGYTF; cdr3_nt: TGTGCCAGCAGTGACGGGGAGGGCCCTTACTATGGCTACACCTTC
d_call: .; clone_size: .; v_call: TRBV7-9; j_call: TRBJ2-2; cdr3_aa: CASSRQGSTGELFF; cdr3_nt: TGTGCCAGCAGCCGTCAGGGGTCCACCGGGGAGCTGTTTTTT
d_call: TRBD2; clone_size: many; v_call: TRBV30; j_call: TRBJ2-5; cdr3_aa: CAWRVGLAMKETQYF; cdr3_nt: TGTGCCTGGAGGGTCGGACTAGCGATGAAAGAGACCCAGTACTTC
d_call: TRBD1; clone_size: few; v_call: TRBV24-1; j_call: TRBJ1-5; cdr3_aa: CATLTSDRGNQPQHF; cdr3_nt: TGTGCCACCCTCACCTCGGACAGGGGCAATCAGCCCCAGCATTTT
d_call: TRBD1; clone_size: few; v_call: TRBV18; j_call: TRBJ1-1; cdr3_aa: CASSPGTGLNTEAFF; cdr3_nt: TGTGCCAGCTCACCAGGGACAGGGTTGAACACTGAAGCTTTCTTT
d_call: .; clone_size: .; v_call: TRBV15; j_call: TRBJ2-7; cdr3_aa: CATSRESSYEQYF; cdr3_nt: TGTGCCACCAGCAGAGAAAGCTCCTACGAGCAGTACTTC
d_call: .; clone_size: .; v_call: TRBV15; j_call: TRBJ1-1; cdr3_aa: CATSREAGEAFF; cdr3_nt: TGTGCCACCAGCAGAGAAGCGGGTGAAGCTTTCTTT
d_call: .; clone_size: .; v_call: TRBV20-1; j_call: TRBJ2-5; cdr3_aa: CSARARRAGILETQYF; cdr3_nt: TGCAGTGCTCGGGCGCGGAGGGCGGGTATATTAGAGACCCAGTACTTC
d_call: .; clone_size: .; v_call: TRBV19; j_call: TRBJ2-2; cdr3_aa: CASSFRGLTGELFF; cdr3_nt: TGTGCCAGTAGCTTCAGGGGCTTGACCGGGGAGCTGTTTTTT
d_call: .; clone_size: few; v_call: TRBV10-3; j_call: TRBJ1-3; cdr3_aa: CAIQLDSSGNTIYF; cdr3_nt: TGTGCCATTCAACTGGACAGCTCTGGAAACACCATATATTTT
d_call: .; clone_size: many; v_call: TRBV13; j_call: TRBJ2-7; cdr3_aa: CASSSLSGTVDEQYF; cdr3_nt: TGTGCCAGCAGCTCCCTATCAGGGACTGTAGACGAGCAGTACTTC
d_call: .; clone_size: few; v_call: TRBV7-9; j_call: TRBJ1-2; cdr3_aa: CASSRTPWITGAGANYGYTF; cdr3_nt: TGTGCCAGCAGCAGAACACCATGGATAACAGGAGCGGGAGCTAACTATGGCTACACCTTC
d_call: TRBD2; clone_size: .; v_call: TRBV4-3; j_call: TRBJ2-7; cdr3_aa: CASSQDPASGGLSYYEQYF; cdr3_nt: TGCGCCAGCAGCCAAGATCCGGCTAGCGGAGGACTATCCTACTACGAGCAGTACTTC
d_call: .; clone_size: many; v_call: TRBV2; j_call: TRBJ2-7; cdr3_aa: CASSEVPVGSQYF; cdr3_nt: TGTGCCAGCAGTGAAGTTCCGGTGGGGAGCCAGTACTTC
d_call: TRBD1; clone_size: .; v_call: TRBV13; j_call: TRBJ2-3; cdr3_aa: CASSPGQDSDTQYF; cdr3_nt: TGTGCCAGCAGCCCCGGACAGGACTCAGATACGCAGTATTTT
d_call: .; clone_size: few; v_call: TRBV30; j_call: TRBJ2-5; cdr3_aa: CAWSAPETQYF; cdr3_nt: TGTGCCTGGAGTGCCCCAGAGACCCAGTACTTC
d_call: TRBD1; clone_size: many; v_call: TRBV12-3/TRBV12-4; j_call: TRBJ1-4; cdr3_aa: CASSWGQAGEKLFF; cdr3_nt: TGTGCCAGCAGTTGGGGACAGGCGGGTGAAAAACTGTTTTTT
d_call: .; clone_size: .; v_call: TRBV19; j_call: TRBJ2-5; cdr3_aa: CASSSGTLILQETQYF; cdr3_nt: TGTGCCAGTAGCTCGGGGACATTAATTTTACAAGAGACCCAGTACTTC
d_call: .; clone_size: .; v_call: TRBV6-5; j_call: TRBJ2-7; cdr3_aa: CASSYDISSYEQYF; cdr3_nt: TGTGCCAGCAGTTACGACATTAGCTCCTACGAGCAGTACTTC
d_call: TRBD2; clone_size: .; v_call: TRBV7-2; j_call: TRBJ2-7; cdr3_aa: CASSLGGGRREGSEQYF; cdr3_nt: TGTGCCAGCAGCTTAGGGGGGGGGCGACGGGAGGGAAGCGAGCAGTACTTC
d_call: TRBD2; clone_size: few; v_call: TRBV20-1; j_call: TRBJ2-2; cdr3_aa: CSARAHGGLAGSYIAGELFF; cdr3_nt: TGCAGTGCTAGGGCCCATGGTGGGCTAGCGGGTTCATATATTGCCGGGGAGCTGTTTTTT
d_call: .; clone_size: few; v_call: TRBV20-1; j_call: TRBJ2-5; cdr3_aa: CSVVPGSQGETQYF; cdr3_nt: TGCAGTGTCGTCCCAGGTAGCCAGGGAGAGACCCAGTACTTC
d_call: .; clone_size: .; v_call: TRBV7-3; j_call: TRBJ2-1; cdr3_aa: CASSLGAGPYNEQFF; cdr3_nt: TGTGCCAGCAGCCTCGGGGCAGGTCCCTACAATGAGCAGTTCTTC